The sequence of this TCR beta chain was determined in a study of T cells in Graves' hyperthyroidism and ophthalmopathy. Study overall: Any treatment followed the collection of peripheral blood at initial diagnosis.

TCR beta CDR3 regions were amplified from RNA. First-round RT-PCR with HTBI primers amplified the TCR CDR3 region. TCRdb fed the multiplex PCR reads into MiXCR, producing one record per CDR3 protein. The data hold more than 300,000 distinct CDR3 sequences, with approximately 15% observed a single time. About 10 ml fresh peripheral blood yielded the PBMCs. Study results and caveats: Classification by a 13 V-J model distinguished ophthalmopathy from stable hyperthyroidism. For ophthalmopathy, model prediction preceded onset by a median about 6.4 months.

Note on this clonotype: Its antigen is unidentified.

CDR1 and CDR2 from the germline V gene are MNHNY and SVGAGI (reference sequence). V was pared by 2 bases and J by 10 bases, with 8 bases between. This CDR3 region has 11 residues. The V gene is TRBV6-6, the J gene TRBJ1-1; D is uncertain. This clonotype was sampled from a woman in her twenties or thirties with Graves' hyperthyroidism. The sequenced material came from blood. The CDR3 nucleotides are TGTGCCAGCAGTTACGGTGTGGCAGCTTTCTTT. Translation: CASSYGVAAFF.